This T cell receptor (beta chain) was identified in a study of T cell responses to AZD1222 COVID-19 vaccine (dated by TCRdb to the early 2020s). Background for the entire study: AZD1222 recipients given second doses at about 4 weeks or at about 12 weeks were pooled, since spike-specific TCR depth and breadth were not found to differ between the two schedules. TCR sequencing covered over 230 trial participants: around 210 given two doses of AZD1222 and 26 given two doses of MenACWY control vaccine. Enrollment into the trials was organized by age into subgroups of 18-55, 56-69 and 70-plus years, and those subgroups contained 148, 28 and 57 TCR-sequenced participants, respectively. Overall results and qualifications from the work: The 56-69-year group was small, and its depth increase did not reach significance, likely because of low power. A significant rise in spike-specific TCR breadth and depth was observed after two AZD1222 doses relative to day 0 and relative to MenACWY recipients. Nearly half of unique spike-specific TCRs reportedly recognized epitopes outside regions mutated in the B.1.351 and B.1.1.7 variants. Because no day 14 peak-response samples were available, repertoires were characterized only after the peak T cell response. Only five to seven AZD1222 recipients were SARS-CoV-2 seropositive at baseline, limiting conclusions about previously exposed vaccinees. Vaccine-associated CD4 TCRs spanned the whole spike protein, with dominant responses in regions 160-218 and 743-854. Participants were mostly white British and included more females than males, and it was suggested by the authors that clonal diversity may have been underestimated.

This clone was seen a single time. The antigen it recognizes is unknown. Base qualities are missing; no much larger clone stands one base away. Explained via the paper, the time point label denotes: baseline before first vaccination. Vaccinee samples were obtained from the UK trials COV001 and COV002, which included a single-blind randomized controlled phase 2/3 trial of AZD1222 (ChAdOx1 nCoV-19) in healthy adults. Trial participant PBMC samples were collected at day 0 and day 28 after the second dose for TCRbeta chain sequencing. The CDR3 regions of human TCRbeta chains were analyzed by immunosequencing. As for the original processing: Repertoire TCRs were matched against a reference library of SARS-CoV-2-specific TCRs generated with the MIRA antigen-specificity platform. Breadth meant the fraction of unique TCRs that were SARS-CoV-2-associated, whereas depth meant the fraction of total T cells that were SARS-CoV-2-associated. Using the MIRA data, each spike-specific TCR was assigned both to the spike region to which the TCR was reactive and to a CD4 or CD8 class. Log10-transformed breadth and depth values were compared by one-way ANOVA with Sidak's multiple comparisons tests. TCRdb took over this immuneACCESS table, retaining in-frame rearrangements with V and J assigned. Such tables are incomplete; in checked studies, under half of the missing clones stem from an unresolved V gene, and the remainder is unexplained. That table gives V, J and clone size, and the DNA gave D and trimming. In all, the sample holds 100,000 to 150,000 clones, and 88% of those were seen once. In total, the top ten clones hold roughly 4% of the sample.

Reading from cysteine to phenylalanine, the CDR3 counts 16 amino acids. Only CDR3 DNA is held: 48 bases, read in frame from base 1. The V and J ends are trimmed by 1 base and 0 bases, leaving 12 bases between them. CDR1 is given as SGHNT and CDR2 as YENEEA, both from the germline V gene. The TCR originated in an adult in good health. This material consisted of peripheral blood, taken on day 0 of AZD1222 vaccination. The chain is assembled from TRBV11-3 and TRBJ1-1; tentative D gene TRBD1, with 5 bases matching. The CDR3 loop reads CASSLGYGAMNTEAFF. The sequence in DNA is TGTGCCAGCAGCTTAGGCTACGGGGCTATGAACACTGAAGCTTTCTTT.